Following are 31 T cell receptor beta chains from one sample sequenced in a study of long-term antiretroviral therapy in people with HIV. Runs used v3.0 of the immunoSEQ assay and were done at survey level. Sequencing used immunoSEQ multiplex PCR; TCRdb keeps in-frame clones, though not all of them. This table has 20,000 to 25,000 clones, roughly 90% appearing once. Sequenced here: unsorted PBMCs, sampled 0.6 years after starting antiretroviral therapy. The receptors were sampled from a man aged 55 to 70 with HIV.

The CDR3 region is CASSPTTGGTTSFAIGFF. The DNA of the CDR3 is TGTGCCAGCAGCCCTACTACAGGGGGCACAACCTCTTTCGCGATCGGTTTCTTT. This chain joins TRBV7-9 and TRBJ1-1, with 9 bases matching TRBD1. The germline CDR1 and CDR2 sequences are SEHNR and FQNEAQ (reference sequence). This CDR3 has 18 amino acids. Trimming at V came to 5 bases and at J to 13 bases, leaving 26 bases not matched to a gene.

The CDR3 loop is CASGLLGNTEAFF. DNA for the CDR3: TGTGCTAGTGGTTTGTTGGGGAACACTGAAGCTTTCTTT. The genes are TRBV12-5 and TRBJ1-1; D is unclear. V was clipped by 2 bases and J by 1 base, with 5 bases between them. The germline CDR1 and CDR2 sequences are LGHNT and FRNRAP. CDR3 length equals 13 residues.

The genes are TRBV6-5 and TRBJ1-1; possibly TRBD1 for D (6 bases). The length of the CDR3 is 12 residues. In germline, CDR1 is MNHEY, CDR2 SVGAGI. V was shortened by 5 bases and J by 9 bases, with 13 bases between the two germline ends. The CDR3 DNA sequence: TGTGCCAGCAGTCCACCACAGGGTCAAGCTTTCTTT. It specifies CASSPPQGQAFF.

CDR3 region: CASIRTLGNSPLHF. CDR3 bases: TGCGCCAGCATTCGGACTCTCGGGAATTCACCCCTCCACTTT. The rearrangement uses TRBV10-2 and TRBJ1-6; D uncertain. Trimming left V 7 bases short and J 7 bases short, with 14 bases between. Germline CDR1 WSHSY, CDR2 SAAADI. The CDR3 consists of 14 residues.

The V gene is TRBV7-3, the J gene TRBJ1-6, with TRBD1 matching 9 bases. J lost 10 bases, V lost 0 bases, and 7 bases had no gene match. The germline CDR1 and CDR2 sequences are SGHTA and FQGTGA. There are 16 residues in the CDR3. The CDR3: CASSLTGLTGGSPLHF. The CDR3 DNA sequence: TGTGCCAGCAGCTTAACCGGGCTTACAGGGGGCTCACCCCTCCACTTT.

This clone was found once. CDR3 region: CASSFDRAHREKLFF. CDR3 nucleotide sequence: TGTGCCAGCAGCTTTGACAGGGCTCATCGTGAAAAACTGTTTTTT. The chain recombines TRBV7-6 with TRBJ1-4, with TRBD1 identical over 7 bases. The germline CDR1 and CDR2 sequences are SGHVS and FNYEAQ. This CDR3 contains 15 residues. With 3 bases clipped from V and 7 bases from J, the junction kept 8 bases outside the gene matches.

The chain uses TRBV7-8 and TRBJ1-1, with D possibly TRBD1 on 5 matching bases. Trimming took 3 bases from V and 0 from J, leaving 8 bases between them. Germline lookup yields CDR1 SGHVS and CDR2 FQNEAQ. This CDR3 has 14 amino acids. The CDR3 loop is CASSFSRVNTEAFF. CDR3 nucleotide sequence: TGTGCCAGCAGCTTTAGCAGGGTGAACACTGAAGCTTTCTTT.

V gene TRBV30 combines with J gene TRBJ2-1; D might be TRBD2 (6 bases). Germline loops: CDR1 GTSNPN, CDR2 SVGIG (reference sequence). V lost 4 bases to trimming and J lost 4 bases, with 20 bases between them. CDR3 length: 16 amino acids. For the CDR3, the DNA is TGTGCCTGGACCCGATCGGGACTTGAACATTACAATGAGCAGTTCTTC. Protein: CAWTRSGLEHYNEQFF.

This rearrangement joins TRBV18 to TRBJ2-5, with D unresolved. Germline lookup yields CDR1 KGHSH and CDR2 LQKENI. Trimming pared 0 bases from V and 0 bases from J, leaving 5 bases between. This CDR3 region has 14 residues. This CDR3 is CASSPPGNQETQYF. Written as DNA, the CDR3 is TGTGCCAGCTCACCACCAGGGAACCAAGAGACCCAGTACTTC.

The rearrangement joins TRBV5-4 to TRBJ2-3; 10 nucleotides match TRBD2. Germline trimming cut 1 base from V and 5 bases from J; bases unmatched to any gene: 13. Germline V CDR1 and CDR2: SGHNT, YYREEE (reference sequence). This CDR3 is 18 amino acids long. This CDR3 is CASSLSLAGDGRQDTQYF. CDR3 sequence (DNA): TGTGCCAGCAGCTTGTCCCTAGCGGGGGACGGCCGTCAAGATACGCAGTATTTT.

The rearrangement joins TRBV28 to TRBJ2-6; D gene unclear. CDR3 length: 15 residues. Germline values: CDR1 MDHEN, CDR2 SYDVKM. V was clipped by 5 bases and J by 0 bases, with 8 bases between them. The CDR3 loop reads CASSDWGSGANVLTF. DNA for the CDR3: TGTGCCAGCAGTGATTGGGGCTCTGGGGCCAACGTCCTGACTTTC.

The chain joins TRBV7-9 to TRBJ2-1, with 7 nucleotides matching TRBD2. Germline CDR1 is SEHNR and CDR2 is FQNEAQ (reference sequence). The CDR3 loop spans 16 amino acids. Trimming took 5 bases from V and 8 from J; bases not matched to a gene: 15. Here the CDR3 reads CASSHPPKRGRDEQFF. In DNA, the CDR3 is TGTGCCAGCAGCCACCCGCCGAAACGGGGGAGGGATGAGCAGTTCTTC.

There are a few counts of this clone. The V call is TRBV27, the J call TRBJ2-5; D perhaps matches TRBD1 (5 bases). The CDR3 runs to 11 residues. Germline CDR1 and CDR2: MNHEY and SMNVEV (reference sequence). V was pared by 6 bases and J by 6 bases, with 8 bases between. The CDR3 DNA sequence: TGTGCCAGCAGCCAGGGCCAGACCCAGTACTTC. It encodes CASSQGQTQYF.

This rearrangement joins TRBV29-1 to TRBJ1-4, with D possibly matching TRBD1 (6 bases). V gave up 7 bases and J gave up 8 bases, with 20 bases separating them. Germline loops: CDR1 SQVTM, CDR2 ANQGSEA. The CDR3 is made up of 14 amino acids. This chain's CDR3 is CSAQGGARREKLFF. The CDR3 DNA reads TGCAGCGCTCAAGGGGGGGCGAGGAGGGAAAAACTGTTTTTT.

V is TRBV6-1 and J is TRBJ1-5, with D tentatively TRBD1 (5 bases). CDR1 and CDR2 (germline): MNHNS, SASEGT. V was trimmed by 2 bases and J by 7 bases, leaving 18 bases between them. This CDR3 is 16 amino acids long. The CDR3 DNA reads as TGTGCCAGCAGTGAAACGGGGGTCGGGGGAGGACAGCCCCAGCATTTT. Its translation is CASSETGVGGGQPQHF.

This chain joins TRBV19 and TRBJ2-1; no clear D. V was shortened by 6 bases and J by 1 base, with 10 bases between the two germline ends. The V gene's germline CDR1 is LNHDA and CDR2 SQIVND (reference sequence). This CDR3 is built from 14 residues. The CDR3 region is CASSGAVSYNEQFF. The CDR3 DNA sequence: TGTGCCAGTAGCGGCGCCGTATCCTACAATGAGCAGTTCTTC.

V gene TRBV6-5 combines with J gene TRBJ1-2; a weak D match, TRBD1 (5 bases). Germline-derived CDR1 and CDR2 are MNHEY and SVGAGI. Trimming shortened V by 0 bases and J by 4 bases, and 15 bases separated the two germline ends. The CDR3 length is 16 residues. The CDR3 loop is CASSYSRVGVAYGYTF. CDR3 in DNA: TGTGCCAGCAGTTACTCGAGGGTAGGGGTGGCCTATGGCTACACCTTC.

The chain is built from TRBV6-1 and TRBJ1-2; 8 bases agree with TRBD1. V gave up 2 bases and J gave up 7 bases; unmatched junction bases: 9. CDR3 length equals 15 residues. CDR1 and CDR2 from the germline V gene are MNHNS and SASEGT. DNA for the CDR3: TGTGCCAGCAGTGAATCAGGGGGCAGGGTTTTTGGCTACACCTTC. Protein product: CASSESGGRVFGYTF.

V usage is TRBV10-2 and J usage is TRBJ2-5; 12 positions agree with TRBD1. Per germline, CDR1 WSHSY and CDR2 SAAADI. The CDR3 sequence is 15 residues long. V lost 10 bases, J lost 3 bases, and 9 bases stayed unmatched. The CDR3 is CATSRDRGREETQYF. The CDR3 DNA follows: TGCGCCACCTCTAGGGACAGGGGGCGCGAAGAGACCCAGTACTTC.

This chain links TRBV27 with TRBJ2-2; the match to TRBD2 covers 12 bases. CDR1 and CDR2 (germline): MNHEY, SMNVEV (reference sequence). V trimming: 3 bases; J trimming: 4 bases; junction bases outside the gene matches: 15. This CDR3 spans 20 amino acids. CDR3 protein: CASSFRGLAGGSFGTGELFF. In DNA, the CDR3 is TGTGCCAGCAGTTTTCGGGGGCTAGCGGGGGGGTCCTTTGGCACCGGGGAGCTGTTTTTT.

The J gene is TRBJ2-7, the V gene TRBV2, with 9 bases matching TRBD2. The V segment lost 4 bases and the J segment 1 base; nucleotides outside the gene matches: 2. The CDR3 totals 14 residues. Per germline, CDR1 SNHLY and CDR2 FYNNEI. Written as DNA, the CDR3 is TGTGCCAGCAGTGTACTAGCGGGTTCCTACGAGCAGTACTTC. Its translation is CASSVLAGSYEQYF.

This chain links TRBV5-1 with TRBJ2-2; D not certain. The CDR3 length is 16 residues. V gave up 1 base and J gave up 1 base, with 11 bases separating them. Germline assignment: CDR1 SGHRS and CDR2 YFSETQ. CDR3 loop: CASSLYGPGNTGELFF. The CDR3, as DNA: TGCGCCAGCAGCTTGTATGGGCCGGGGAACACCGGGGAGCTGTTTTTT.

The V and J genes are TRBV1 and TRBJ1-1; TRBD1 is taken as the D call from the table, unchecked against the DNA. TRBV1 counts as a pseudogene. The CDR3 is 13 amino acids. The DNA for the CDR3 is TGCACCAACCTACCGGGACAGGGACCCCCTGCTTTCTTT. This codes for CTNLPGQGPPAFF.

The rearrangement joins TRBV10-2 to TRBJ2-3; 9 bases map to TRBD2. The CDR3 runs 14 residues. The V gene end was trimmed by 7 bases and the J gene end by 1 base; junction bases not matched to a gene: 3. Germline assignment: CDR1 WSHSY and CDR2 SAAADI. This CDR3 reads CASTGGRGTDTQYF. CDR3 sequence (DNA): TGCGCCAGCACGGGCGGGAGGGGCACAGATACGCAGTATTTT.

This clone was seen more than once but under ten times. J is TRBJ2-7 and V is TRBV7-2, with 8 bases fitting TRBD2. This CDR3 contains 15 residues. In germline, CDR1 is SGHTA, CDR2 FQGNSA. J gave up 2 bases and V 3 bases, and 6 bases lay outside the gene matches. The CDR3 bases are TGTGCCAGCAGCTTGACGGGGGGGCCGGCCTACGAGCAGTACTTC. Its translation is CASSLTGGPAYEQYF.

J is TRBJ1-5 and V is TRBV7-9, with 11 bases lining up with TRBD1. The CDR3 length is 17 residues. Per germline, CDR1 SEHNR and CDR2 FQNEAQ (reference sequence). The J segment lost 6 bases and the V segment lost 0 bases, leaving 7 bases of the junction unmatched. DNA of the CDR3: TGTGCCAGCAGCTTAGCGAGGACAGGGGGCATGAGTCAGCCCCAGCATTTT. This encodes CASSLARTGGMSQPQHF.

V usage is TRBV5-1 and J usage is TRBJ1-5, with D hard to call. This CDR3 comprises 16 residues. Germline assignment: CDR1 SGHRS and CDR2 YFSETQ. Trimming cost V 4 bases and J 4 bases, with 18 bases left between them. CDR3 nucleotides: TGCGCCAGCAGCCCACAACCGGGAGAGAGAAATCAGCCCCAGCATTTT. Amino acid sequence: CASSPQPGERNQPQHF. The full variable domain, in which reference TRBV5-1 and TRBJ1-5 provide the parts outside the CDR3, is KAGVTQTPRYLIKTRGQQVTLSCSPISGHRSVSWYQQTPGQGLQFLFEYFSETQRNKGNFPGRFSGRQFSNSRSEMNVSTLELGDSALYLCASSPQPGERNQPQHFGDGTRLSIL.

The CDR3 DNA sequence: TGCGCCAGCAGTGAAAGCGAAACCCAGTACTTC. Translation: CASSESETQYF. The V gene is TRBV10-2, the J gene TRBJ2-5; D remains unclear. CDR1 WSHSY and CDR2 SAAADI come from the germline V gene. CDR3 length equals 11 residues. The V end was cut by 3 bases, the J end by 8 bases, with 7 bases between.

V is TRBV7-8 and J is TRBJ2-7, with D perhaps TRBD1 (6 bases). Germline CDR1 and CDR2: SGHVS and FQNEAQ. The ends were cut back, 5 bases at V and 5 bases at J, with 10 bases in the middle. CDR3 length equals 12 residues. CDR3 amino acids: CASSHTGNEQYF. The CDR3 DNA sequence: TGTGCCAGCAGCCACACAGGGAACGAGCAGTACTTC. The variable domain in full, with the rest retrieved from reference TRBV7-8 and TRBJ2-7, is GAGVSQSPRYKVAKRGQDVALRCDPISGHVSLFWYQQALGQGPEFLTYFQNEAQLDKSGLPSDRFFAERPEGSVSTLKIQRTQQEDSAVYLCASSHTGNEQYFGPGTRLTVT.

This clone was seen a single time. This sequence joins TRBV5-1 and TRBJ2-3, with D perhaps TRBD1 (6 bases). The V end lost 4 bases, the J end lost 0 bases, and 15 bases lay between the germline ends. The germline V gene encodes CDR1 SGHRS and CDR2 YFSETQ. The CDR3 consists of 16 residues. Here the CDR3 reads CASSLNRAPSTDTQYF. The DNA of the CDR3 is TGCGCCAGCAGCCTCAACAGGGCACCTAGCACAGATACGCAGTATTTT.

V usage is TRBV7-2 and J usage is TRBJ1-3; no definite D call. Germline assignment: CDR1 SGHTA and CDR2 FQGNSA. The CDR3 length is 12 residues. Trimming shortened V by 3 bases and J by 2 bases, and 2 bases separated the two germline ends. Here the CDR3 DNA reads TGTGCCAGCAGCTTTCCTGGAAACACCATATATTTT. Translation: CASSFPGNTIYF.